The following is a T cell receptor beta chain sequence with its context. No antigen is known for it. This sample is part of a study of cytomegalovirus exposure and HLA in healthy donors. Study summary: A subsequent analysis reported that the roughly 120 validation repertoires were produced on the same platform that had also been used for the roughly 710 first-cohort repertoires.

Assay used: immunoSEQ multiplex PCR; TCRdb lists only in-frame clones, some missing. The table lists about 110,000 clones, about 94% of them singletons, with about 0.7% in the top ten. The germline V and J ends were trimmed by 4 bases and 2 bases, with 14 bases remaining between them. The germline gives CDR1 LGHNA, CDR2 YSLEER. This CDR3 spans 15 amino acids. Study results and caveats: The study flagged fewer than 200 TCR beta chains as cytomegalovirus-associated. It was found in a later analysis that first-cohort TCR clusters tended to co-occur in the 100 to 150 validation repertoires.

The specimen was PBMCs. The clonotype was recovered from a young woman in good health and CMV-seronegative. This chain joins TRBV4-3 and TRBJ2-5; D is perhaps TRBD2 (5 bases). CDR3 region: CASSPTVREQETQYF. CDR3 nucleotide sequence: TGCGCCAGCAGCCCAACGGTACGGGAACAAGAGACCCAGTACTTC.